The 28 T cell receptor beta chains presented below share a single source sample, sequenced in a study of cytomegalovirus exposure and HLA in healthy donors. Primers for the PCR totalled 60 Vbeta and 13 Jbeta. Data came from immunoSEQ multiplex PCR; TCRdb stores just in-frame clones and leaves some out. Here the sample spans some 150,000 clones, 70% to 80% being singletons. Sequenced input: PBMCs. These receptors all come from a young man in good health and CMV-seropositive.

In its sample, this clone was seen once. V and J are TRBV28 and TRBJ2-3, with D possibly TRBD2 on 5 matching bases. CDR3 size: 14 residues. V was trimmed by 5 bases and J by 7 bases, leaving 16 bases between them. The germline CDR1 and CDR2 sequences are MDHEN and SYDVKM. CDR3 protein: CASSRPGSGNTQYF. The CDR3 bases are TGTGCCAGCAGTCGTCCAGGTTCGGGGAATACGCAGTATTTT.

This rearrangement joins TRBV19 to TRBJ1-2, with TRBD1 as a possible D gene (5 bases). The CDR3 runs 13 residues. Germline V gene data show CDR1 as LNHDA and CDR2 as SQIVND (reference sequence). Trimming stripped 3 bases from V and 8 bases from J, with 13 bases between. The CDR3 bases are TGTGCCAGTAGTATGGGCGACAGAGGAGGCTACACCTTC. Translated: CASSMGDRGGYTF.

The gene calls are TRBV6-5 and TRBJ2-1; D may be TRBD2 (5 bases). Germline V gene data show CDR1 as MNHEY and CDR2 as SVGAGI. The CDR3 has 13 residues. V gave up 2 bases and J gave up 7 bases, with 9 bases separating them. The CDR3 spells CASSYGERNEQFF. CDR3 coding DNA: TGTGCCAGCAGTTACGGGGAGCGGAATGAGCAGTTCTTC.

The rearrangement joins TRBV9 to TRBJ2-6; D perhaps matches TRBD2 (6 bases). CDR1 is SGDLS and CDR2 is YYNGEE in the germline V gene. V was pared by 4 bases and J by 3 bases, with 23 bases between. The CDR3 is 19 amino acids. The CDR3 reads CASSTTWGREAFGANVLTF. The DNA of the CDR3 is TGTGCCAGCAGCACCACATGGGGCAGGGAGGCCTTTGGGGCCAACGTCCTGACTTTC.

The chain employs TRBV28 and TRBJ2-3, with D maybe TRBD2 (5 bases). This CDR3 has 17 residues. Germline loops: CDR1 MDHEN, CDR2 SYDVKM. The V gene lost 4 bases and the J gene lost 5 bases, with 22 bases spanning the gap. This CDR3 reads CASSSHPGSRDGDTQYF. In DNA form, the CDR3 reads TGTGCCAGCAGTTCCCATCCGGGGTCAAGGGATGGAGATACGCAGTATTTT. Combining the CDR3 with reference TRBV28 and TRBJ2-3 gives the whole variable domain DVKVTQSSRYLVKRTGEKVFLECVQDMDHENMFWYRQDPGLGLRLIYFSYDVKMKEKGDIPEGYSVSREKKERFSLILESASTNQTSMYLCASSSHPGSRDGDTQYFGPGTRLTVL.

A note on this clone: Because the CDR3's place on the DNA is in doubt, the DNA is left out and the CDR3 is given as listed by TCRdb. The chain links TRBV15 to TRBJ1-4; the table's D gene call, TRBD1, was not cross checked with the DNA. Germline V gives CDR1 LNHNV, CDR2 YYDKDF (reference sequence). The CDR3 numbers 18 amino acids, ends counted. CDR3 sequence: CATSRDWSSGQGSEKLFF.

The rearrangement joins TRBV5-1 to TRBJ2-1; 7 bases align to TRBD1. The junction had 2 bases not matched to a gene; V was cut back by 4 bases and J by 1 base. This CDR3 has 14 amino acids. Germline loops: CDR1 SGHRS, CDR2 YFSETQ. CDR3 region: CASSVTGSYNEQFF. DNA for the CDR3: TGCGCCAGCAGCGTGACAGGGTCCTACAATGAGCAGTTCTTC.

The chain employs TRBV28 and TRBJ1-1, with a tentative D call TRBD1 (6 bases). Germline lookup yields CDR1 MDHEN and CDR2 SYDVKM. V lost 7 bases and J lost 5, with 8 bases in between. The CDR3 covers 11 residues. CDR3 region: CASITGTEAFF. The CDR3 nucleotides are TGTGCCAGCATTACAGGGACTGAAGCTTTCTTT.

V is TRBV28 and J is TRBJ1-3; 10 bases are a match to TRBD1. Germline trimming cut 6 bases from V and 9 bases from J; bases unmatched to any gene: 11. Germline assignment: CDR1 MDHEN and CDR2 SYDVKM. The CDR3 loop spans 15 amino acids. CDR3 in amino acids: CASSPSGTGEGTIYF. The CDR3 nucleotides read TGTGCCAGCAGCCCATCAGGGACAGGGGAAGGCACCATATATTTT. Drawing the rest from reference TRBV28 and TRBJ1-3, the complete variable domain is DVKVTQSSRYLVKRTGEKVFLECVQDMDHENMFWYRQDPGLGLRLIYFSYDVKMKEKGDIPEGYSVSREKKERFSLILESASTNQTSMYLCASSPSGTGEGTIYFGEGSWLTVV.

The chain has TRBV14 and TRBJ2-1; D is perhaps TRBD2 (5 bases). This CDR3 contains 15 residues. In germline, CDR1 is SGHDN, CDR2 FVKESK. The V gene lost 2 bases and the J gene lost 8 bases, with 16 bases spanning the gap. The CDR3: CASSQRLADPYEQFF. CDR3 DNA sequence: TGTGCCAGCAGCCAACGCCTAGCAGATCCGTATGAGCAGTTCTTC.

The chain carries TRBV28 and TRBJ2-3, with 10 bases identical to TRBD2. There are 17 residues in the CDR3. CDR1 and CDR2 (germline): MDHEN, SYDVKM. Trimming took 5 bases from V and 3 from J; bases not matched to a gene: 11. The CDR3 protein is CASSPRPTSGVTDTQYF. The CDR3 nucleotides are TGTGCCAGCAGTCCTCGCCCCACTAGCGGGGTTACAGATACGCAGTATTTT.

The chain links TRBV19 to TRBJ2-2, with TRBD1 matching over 7 bases. The CDR3 length is 17 residues. CDR1 and CDR2 from the germline V gene are LNHDA and SQIVND (reference sequence). Trimming at V came to 6 bases and at J to 2 bases, leaving 12 bases not matched to a gene. The CDR3 DNA reads as TGTGCCAGTAGAACCGTCCTGGGACAGAGCAACACCGGGGAGCTGTTTTTT. Translating it yields CASRTVLGQSNTGELFF.

As for this clone: An end of the junction differs from the germline gene, which may be a read error. The chain joins TRBV7-7 to TRBJ2-2; 7 nucleotides align to TRBD1. The CDR3 is 16 amino acids. Germline CDR1 is SSHAT and CDR2 is FNYEAQ (reference sequence). The CDR3 sequence is CASSPGQVLKTGELFF. The CDR3 region has the DNA TGTGCTAGCAGCCCCGGACAGGTCTTGAAAACCGGGGAGCTGTTTTTT. Full variable domain (missing parts from reference TRBV7-7 and TRBJ2-2): GAGVSQSPRYKVTKRGQDVTLRCDPISSHATLYWYQQALGQGPEFLTYFNYEAQPDKSGLPSDRFSAERPEGSISTLTIQRTEQRDSAMYRCASSPGQVLKTGELFFGEGSRLTVL.

This clone was counted once. The chain is built from TRBV28 and TRBJ1-1; unclear D gene. The V and J ends lost 4 bases and 6 bases respectively, with 6 bases between them. The CDR3 runs 11 residues. The germline gives CDR1 MDHEN, CDR2 SYDVKM. Here the CDR3 reads CASSYTSEAFF. The CDR3 DNA is TGTGCCAGCAGTTATACTTCTGAAGCTTTCTTT.

The chain employs TRBV10-3 and TRBJ2-6; D is perhaps TRBD1 (6 bases). Germline V gives CDR1 ENHRY, CDR2 SYGVKD. The V and J ends lost 2 bases and 0 bases respectively, with 17 bases between them. The CDR3 contains 19 residues. The DNA of the CDR3 is TGTGCCATCAGTGAGAGGGTTACAGGGCCTTCCTCTGGGGCCAACGTCCTGACTTTC. Its translation is CAISERVTGPSSGANVLTF.

V and J are TRBV5-1 and TRBJ2-1; 9 nucleotides agree with TRBD2. Unmatched junction bases numbered 6, after V lost 0 bases and J lost 2 bases. The CDR3 covers 17 residues. Per germline, CDR1 SGHRS and CDR2 YFSETQ. CDR3 region: CASSLESLAGTYNEQFF. CDR3 bases: TGCGCCAGCAGCTTGGAATCCCTAGCGGGAACCTACAATGAGCAGTTCTTC.

V gene TRBV27 combines with J gene TRBJ2-7; a weak D match, TRBD1 (8 bases). Germline assignment: CDR1 MNHEY and CDR2 SMNVEV (reference sequence). There are 17 residues in the CDR3. The germline V and J ends were trimmed by 6 bases and 6 bases, with 27 bases remaining between them. This chain's CDR3 is CASSQRGIDRGGSEQYF. CDR3 nucleotides: TGTGCCAGCAGCCAAAGGGGGATAGACAGGGGAGGGAGCGAGCAGTACTTC.

This chain links TRBV7-8 with TRBJ2-3; no clear D gene. The CDR3 consists of 13 residues. Germline-derived CDR1 and CDR2 are SGHVS and FQNEAQ. Between the trimmed V and J ends, which lost 4 bases and 4 bases, there was a span of 9 bases. CDR3 DNA sequence: TGTGCCAGCAGCTCCAGGCTGGCAGATACGCAGTATTTT. Its translation is CASSSRLADTQYF.

V gene TRBV14 combines with J gene TRBJ1-1; D is unresolved. V lost 0 bases and J 0 bases, leaving 5 bases between the germline ends. Per germline, CDR1 SGHDN and CDR2 FVKESK. The CDR3 is made up of 14 amino acids. The CDR3 region is CASSQEFMNTEAFF. In nucleotides, the CDR3 is TGTGCCAGCAGCCAAGAATTTATGAACACTGAAGCTTTCTTT.

The J gene is TRBJ2-1, the V gene TRBV27, with 13 positions matching TRBD2. Losses at the gene ends were 4 bases for V and 9 bases for J; bases not matched to a gene: 15. Looked up from germline, CDR1 is MNHEY and CDR2 is SMNVEV (reference sequence). The CDR3 is 18 amino acids. The CDR3 region is CASSSLPGLAGNQGEQFF. CDR3 coding DNA: TGTGCCAGCAGTTCTCTCCCGGGACTAGCGGGAAATCAGGGTGAGCAGTTCTTC.

The chain recombines TRBV2 with TRBJ2-1, with unresolved D. Looked up from germline, CDR1 is SNHLY and CDR2 is FYNNEI. The CDR3 sequence is 13 residues long. Deletions cut 5 bases from V and 8 bases from J, with 13 bases between. The CDR3 spells CASSPTFFHEQFF. In nucleotides, the CDR3 is TGTGCCAGCAGTCCGACTTTTTTTCATGAGCAGTTCTTC.

The chain carries TRBV28 and TRBJ2-7; D ambiguous. Deletions cut 2 bases from V and 3 bases from J, with 14 bases between. The CDR3 is made up of 15 amino acids. Germline V CDR1 and CDR2: MDHEN, SYDVKM. The CDR3 DNA sequence: TGTGCCAGCAGTTTACAGAGGCAGCACCACTACGAGCAGTACTTC. Its protein product is CASSLQRQHHYEQYF. The full variable domain, completed using reference TRBV28 and TRBJ2-7, is DVKVTQSSRYLVKRTGEKVFLECVQDMDHENMFWYRQDPGLGLRLIYFSYDVKMKEKGDIPEGYSVSREKKERFSLILESASTNQTSMYLCASSLQRQHHYEQYFGPGTRLTVT.

This chain links TRBV10-3 with TRBJ1-4; D is undetermined. The V gene lost 6 bases and the J gene lost 4 bases, with 9 bases spanning the gap. Germline V gene sequence: CDR1 ENHRY, CDR2 SYGVKD. This CDR3 is 13 amino acids long. The CDR3 protein is CAIRMADNEKLFF. CDR3 in DNA: TGTGCCATCAGGATGGCAGATAATGAAAAACTGTTTTTT.

A word on this clone: This sample also contains other DNA sequences that code for the same CDR3. The chain links TRBV7-2 to TRBJ2-1; 9 nucleotides align to TRBD1. With 0 bases clipped from V and 6 bases from J, the junction kept 3 bases outside the gene matches. This CDR3 comprises 15 residues. Per germline, CDR1 SGHTA and CDR2 FQGNSA. The CDR3 DNA reads TGTGCCAGCAGCTTAGCAGGGACAGGGTTCAATGAGCAGTTCTTC. Amino acids: CASSLAGTGFNEQFF. The variable domain in full, completed from reference TRBV7-2 and TRBJ2-1, reads GAGVSQSPSNKVTEKGKDVELRCDPISGHTALYWYRQSLGQGLEFLIYFQGNSAPDKSGLPSDRFSAERTGGSVSTLTIQRTQQEDSAVYLCASSLAGTGFNEQFFGPGTRLTVL.

Note on this clone: At the DNA level, this CDR3 is encoded by other sequences in the same sample as well. This rearrangement joins TRBV2 to TRBJ2-5, with TRBD2 matching 9 bases. Germline V CDR1 and CDR2: SNHLY, FYNNEI. The CDR3 extends over 16 amino acids. J gave up 5 bases and V 2 bases, and 9 bases lay outside the gene matches. The CDR3: CASSERAGGPGETQYF. DNA for the CDR3: TGTGCCAGCAGTGAACGTGCGGGAGGGCCGGGGGAGACCCAGTACTTC. Together with reference TRBV2 and TRBJ2-5, the CDR3 gives the full variable domain: EPEVTQTPSHQVTQMGQEVILRCVPISNHLYFYWYRQILGQKVEFLVSFYNNEISEKSEIFDDQFSVERPDGSNFTLKIRSTKLEDSAMYFCASSERAGGPGETQYFGPGTRLLVL.

V is TRBV4-2 and J is TRBJ1-1; D perhaps matches TRBD1 (5 bases). The V end lost 0 bases, the J end lost 10 bases, and 21 bases lay between the germline ends. The CDR3 contains 16 residues. Per the germline V gene, CDR1 is LGHNA and CDR2 is YNFKEQ. CDR3 DNA sequence: TGTGCCAGCAGCCAAGAGTTGGGGCACCTCGGTAAGATAGCTTTCTTT. Translation: CASSQELGHLGKIAFF.

This clone was observed a few times. The V and J genes are TRBV2 and TRBJ1-4; 8 nucleotides agree with TRBD1. Germline trimming cut 3 bases from V and 5 bases from J; bases unmatched to any gene: 8. This CDR3 has 16 residues. Per germline, CDR1 SNHLY and CDR2 FYNNEI. The CDR3 nucleotides are TGTGCCAGCAGTGAGGGGTTGAGGACAGGGAATGAAAAACTGTTTTTT. It translates to CASSEGLRTGNEKLFF. Filled out from reference TRBV2 and TRBJ1-4, the complete variable domain reads EPEVTQTPSHQVTQMGQEVILRCVPISNHLYFYWYRQILGQKVEFLVSFYNNEISEKSEIFDDQFSVERPDGSNFTLKIRSTKLEDSAMYFCASSEGLRTGNEKLFFGSGTQLSVL.

This clone came up a few times. The rearrangement links TRBV19 to TRBJ2-2; tentative D call: TRBD2 (5 bases). The V and J ends lost 1 base and 9 bases respectively, with 15 bases between them. This CDR3 has 15 residues. Germline V gene sequence: CDR1 LNHDA, CDR2 SQIVND (reference sequence). Written as DNA, the CDR3 is TGTGCCAGTAGTATAGTCCGGGATTCTAATCGGGAGCTGTTTTTT. Protein sequence: CASSIVRDSNRELFF.